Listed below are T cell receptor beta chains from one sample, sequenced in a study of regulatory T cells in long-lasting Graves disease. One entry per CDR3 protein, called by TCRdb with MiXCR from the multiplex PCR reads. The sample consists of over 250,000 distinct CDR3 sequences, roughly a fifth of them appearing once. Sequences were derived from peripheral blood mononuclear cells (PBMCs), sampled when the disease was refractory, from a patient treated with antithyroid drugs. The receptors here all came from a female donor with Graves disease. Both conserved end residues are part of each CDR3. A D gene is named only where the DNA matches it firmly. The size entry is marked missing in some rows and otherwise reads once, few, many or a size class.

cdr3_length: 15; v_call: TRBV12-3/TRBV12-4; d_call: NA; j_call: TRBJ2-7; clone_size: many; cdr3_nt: TGTGCCAGCAGTTTCGTAGTCAGCCACGCGAACGAGCAGTACTTC; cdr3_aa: CASSFVVSHANEQYF
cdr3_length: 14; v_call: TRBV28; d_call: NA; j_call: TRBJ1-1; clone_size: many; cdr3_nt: TGTGCCAGCAGGGGCCAACAGGGAAACACTGAAGCTTTCTTT; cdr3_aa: CASRGQQGNTEAFF
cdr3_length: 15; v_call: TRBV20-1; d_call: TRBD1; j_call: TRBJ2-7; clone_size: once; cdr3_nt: TGCAGTACTAGAGACCTACAGGGGGCGAGCTACGAGCAGTACTTC; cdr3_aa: CSTRDLQGASYEQYF
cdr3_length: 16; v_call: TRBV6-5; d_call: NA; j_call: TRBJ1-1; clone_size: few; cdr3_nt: TGTGCCAGCAGTTACCTCGGGACCGGCCCCGCGGGTGAAGCTTTCTTT; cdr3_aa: CASSYLGTGPAGEAFF
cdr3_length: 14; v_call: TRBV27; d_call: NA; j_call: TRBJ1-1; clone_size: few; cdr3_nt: TGTGCCAGCAGTTTAACGCAGGCGAACACTGAAGCTTTCTTT; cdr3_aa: CASSLTQANTEAFF
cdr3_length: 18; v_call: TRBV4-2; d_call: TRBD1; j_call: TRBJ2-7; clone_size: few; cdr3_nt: TGTGCCAGCAGCCAAGAATTAGGTTACGGGACAGGGGGCGACGAGCAGTACTTC; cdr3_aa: CASSQELGYGTGGDEQYF
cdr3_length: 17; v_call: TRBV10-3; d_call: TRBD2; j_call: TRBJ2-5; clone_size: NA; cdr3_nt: TGTGCCATCAGTGAGGGGACTAGTGGCTCTGTGACGGAGACCCAGTACTTC; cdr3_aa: CAISEGTSGSVTETQYF
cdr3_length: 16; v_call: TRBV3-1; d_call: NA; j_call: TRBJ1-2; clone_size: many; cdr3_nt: TGTGCCAGCAGCCAAGGACCTACAGGTCCCCCGTATGGCTACACCTTC; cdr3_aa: CASSQGPTGPPYGYTF
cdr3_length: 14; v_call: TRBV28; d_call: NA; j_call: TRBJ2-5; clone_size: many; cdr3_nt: TGTGCCAGCAGTGCCGGGACCATAAAAGAGACCCAGTACTTC; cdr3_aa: CASSAGTIKETQYF
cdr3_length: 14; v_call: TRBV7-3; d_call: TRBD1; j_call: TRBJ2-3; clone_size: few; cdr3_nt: TGTGCCAGCAGCTTGGGGACAGGGGCAGATACGCAGTATTTT; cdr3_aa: CASSLGTGADTQYF
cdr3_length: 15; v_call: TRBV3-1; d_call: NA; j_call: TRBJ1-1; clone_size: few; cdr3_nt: TGTGCCAGCAAAAAAACGGTGGGGCAGAACACTGAAGCTTTCTTT; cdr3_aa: CASKKTVGQNTEAFF
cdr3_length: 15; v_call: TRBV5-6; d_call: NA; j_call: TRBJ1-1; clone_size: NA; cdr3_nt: TGTGCCAGCTCGAAGGGGGGCGGGATGAACACTGAAGCTTTCTTT; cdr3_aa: CASSKGGGMNTEAFF
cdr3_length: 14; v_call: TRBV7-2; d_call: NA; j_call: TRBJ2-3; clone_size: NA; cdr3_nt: TGTGCCAGCAGCTATAGACGCAACACAGATACGCAGTATTTT; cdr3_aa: CASSYRRNTDTQYF
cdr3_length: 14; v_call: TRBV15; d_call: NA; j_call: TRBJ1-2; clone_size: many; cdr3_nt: TGTGCCACCAGCAGAGAGGGAGTTGAGTATGGCTACACCTTC; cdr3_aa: CATSREGVEYGYTF
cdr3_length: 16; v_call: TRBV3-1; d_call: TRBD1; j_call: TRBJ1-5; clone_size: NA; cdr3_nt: TGTGCCAGCAGCCAAGATCGAGACAGGGGCGATCAGCCCCAGCATTTT; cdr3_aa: CASSQDRDRGDQPQHF
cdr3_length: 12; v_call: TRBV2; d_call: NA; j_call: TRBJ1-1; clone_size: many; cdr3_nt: TGTGCCGGGACTTTGGGGAACACTGAAGCTTTCTTT; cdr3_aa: CAGTLGNTEAFF
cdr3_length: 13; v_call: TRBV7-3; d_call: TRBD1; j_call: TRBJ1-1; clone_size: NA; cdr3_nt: TGTGCCAGCAGGGGACAGCCTAACACTGAAGCTTTCTTT; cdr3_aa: CASRGQPNTEAFF
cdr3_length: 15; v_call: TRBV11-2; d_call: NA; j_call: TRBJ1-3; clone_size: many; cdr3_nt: TGTGCCAGCAGCTTATCCCTTCCGAGGGCAAACACCATATATTTT; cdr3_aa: CASSLSLPRANTIYF
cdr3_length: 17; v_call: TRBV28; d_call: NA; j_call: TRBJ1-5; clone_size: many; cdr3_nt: TGTGCCAGCAGTTCCGCCTTGGGCAGGCGAAGCAATCAGCCCCAGCATTTT; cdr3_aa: CASSSALGRRSNQPQHF
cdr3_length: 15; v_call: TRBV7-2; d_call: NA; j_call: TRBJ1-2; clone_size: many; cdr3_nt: TGTGCCAGCAGCTTAACCCCGTTCAGGAGCTATGGCTACACCTTC; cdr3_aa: CASSLTPFRSYGYTF
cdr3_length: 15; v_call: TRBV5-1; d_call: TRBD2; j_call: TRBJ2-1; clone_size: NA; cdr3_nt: TGCGCCAGCAGCTTGGCGGGCGGGAGCTTCAATGAGCAGTTCTTC; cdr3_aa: CASSLAGGSFNEQFF
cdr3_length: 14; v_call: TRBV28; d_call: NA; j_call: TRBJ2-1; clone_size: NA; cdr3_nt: TGTGCCAGCACTACTCCCGGGATCTACAATGAGCAGTTCTTC; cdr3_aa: CASTTPGIYNEQFF
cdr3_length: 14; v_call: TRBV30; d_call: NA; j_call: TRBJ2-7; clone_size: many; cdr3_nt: TGTGCCTGGAGTGTAGGCACAGGCGGATCCGAGCAGTACTTC; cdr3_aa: CAWSVGTGGSEQYF
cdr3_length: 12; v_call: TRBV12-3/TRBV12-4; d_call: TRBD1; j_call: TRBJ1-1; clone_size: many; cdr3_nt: TGTGCCAGCGGGACAGGGTATACTGAAGCTTTCTTT; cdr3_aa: CASGTGYTEAFF
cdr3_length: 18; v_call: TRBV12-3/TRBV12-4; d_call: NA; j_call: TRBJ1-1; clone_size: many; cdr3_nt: TGTGCCAGCAGTTTACGCTATGGGACGATGGATCCAAACACTGAAGCTTTCTTT; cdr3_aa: CASSLRYGTMDPNTEAFF
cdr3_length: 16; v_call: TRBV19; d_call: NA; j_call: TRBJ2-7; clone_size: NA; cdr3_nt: TGTGCCAGTAGTATTTCAGGGACCGCCATCTCCTACGAGCAGTACTTC; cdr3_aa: CASSISGTAISYEQYF
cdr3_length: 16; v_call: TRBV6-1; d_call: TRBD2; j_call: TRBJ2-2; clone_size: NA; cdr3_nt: TGTGCCAGCGGACGACTAGCGGGAGAACGTACCGGGGAGCTGTTTTTT; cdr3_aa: CASGRLAGERTGELFF
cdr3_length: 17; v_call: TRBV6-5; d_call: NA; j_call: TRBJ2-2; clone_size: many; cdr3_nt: TGTGCCAGCAGTTACATCACAGGAGGACCGAACACCGGGGAGCTGTTTTTT; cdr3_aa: CASSYITGGPNTGELFF
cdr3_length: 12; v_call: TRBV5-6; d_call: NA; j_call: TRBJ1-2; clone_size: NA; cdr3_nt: TGTGCCAGCAGCTTGGCGGCCGGGGGCTACACCTTC; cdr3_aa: CASSLAAGGYTF
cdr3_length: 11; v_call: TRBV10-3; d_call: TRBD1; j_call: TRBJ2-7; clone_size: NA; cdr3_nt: TGTGCCATCGGGGACAGGGATGAGCAGTACTTC; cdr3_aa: CAIGDRDEQYF